Below are 17 T cell receptor beta chains sequenced from a single sample in a study of beta chain features in type 1 diabetes. Study findings and constraints: TCRB CDR3s were moderately but significantly shorter in Type 1 diabetes patients in all four CD4+ subsets.

Their recognized antigens are unknown. Of the isolated RNA, all was reverse transcribed, and so the sequenced material was expressed TCRB transcripts. The repertoire was sequenced with immunoSEQ multiplex PCR; TCRdb's copy has only in-frame clones and lacks some. The repertoire holds more than 550,000 clones, over 11% seen once, with around 0.04% in the top ten. Sequenced sample: naive CD4+ T cells from blood. The receptors originated from a man between 18 and 29 years old with type 1 diabetes.

The chain carries TRBV7-9 and TRBJ2-1, with 11 nucleotides matching TRBD2. Germline loops: CDR1 SEHNR, CDR2 FQNEAQ (reference sequence). Trimming cost V 3 bases and J 8 bases; bases outside gene matches: 12. The CDR3 is 17 amino acids. CDR3 DNA sequence: TGTGCCAGCAGCTTCCCGACGAGTAGCGGGGGGGCGGATGAGCAGTTCTTC. Protein sequence: CASSFPTSSGGADEQFF.

In its sample, this clone was seen a few times. The rearrangement uses TRBV7-2 and TRBJ1-1; D gene unclear. This CDR3 region has 11 residues. V was pared by 0 bases and J by 4 bases, with 0 bases between. From germline, CDR1 is SGHTA and CDR2 FQGNSA. CDR3 nucleotide sequence: TGTGCCAGCAGCTTAGCCACTGAAGCTTTCTTT. Translated: CASSLATEAFF.

This clone was detected a few times. The rearrangement links TRBV14 to TRBJ1-5; no clear D. The V end lost 1 base, the J end lost 9 bases, and 7 bases lay between the germline ends. Germline V gene sequence: CDR1 SGHDN, CDR2 FVKESK. CDR3 length equals 12 residues. Written as DNA, the CDR3 is TGTGCCAGCAGCCAAGGGCGAGGGCCCCAGCATTTT. Amino acid sequence: CASSQGRGPQHF. Drawing the rest from reference TRBV14 and TRBJ1-5, the complete variable domain is EAGVTQFPSHSVIEKGQTVTLRCDPISGHDNLYWYRRVMGKEIKFLLHFVKESKQDESGMPNNRFLAERTGGTYSTLKVQPAELEDSGVYFCASSQGRGPQHFGDGTRLSIL.

This clone turned up a few times. The chain employs TRBV2 and TRBJ2-1, with D perhaps matching TRBD2 (6 bases). Germline-derived CDR1 and CDR2 are SNHLY and FYNNEI. The V and J ends lost 7 bases and 9 bases respectively, with 22 bases between them. There are 15 residues in the CDR3. In DNA form, the CDR3 reads TGTGCCAGCAAAGGGGACTCCCAGCCCCTAGGTGAGCAGTTCTTC. Residues: CASKGDSQPLGEQFF.

The chain is built from TRBV4-1 and TRBJ2-5; possible D gene TRBD1, 6 bases. V was pared by 1 base and J by 4 bases, with 22 bases between. The CDR3 spans 18 residues. CDR1 MGHRA and CDR2 YSYEKL come from the germline V gene. The CDR3 spells CASSQAFLRGRDRETQYF. CDR3 in DNA: TGCGCCAGCAGCCAAGCCTTTCTCAGGGGCCGCGACCGAGAGACCCAGTACTTC.

The chain recombines TRBV7-2 with TRBJ2-5; D perhaps matches TRBD1 (5 bases). Deletions cut 8 bases from V and 5 bases from J, with 12 bases between. CDR1 SGHTA and CDR2 FQGNSA come from the germline V gene. This CDR3 is 12 amino acids long. In nucleotides, the CDR3 is TGTGCCAGCTTAAGGGGTGGGGAGACCCAGTACTTC. It codes for CASLRGGETQYF.

This clone was counted only a few times. This chain joins TRBV7-6 and TRBJ2-5; TRBD2 agrees at 8 bases. Per the germline V gene, CDR1 is SGHVS and CDR2 is FNYEAQ. CDR3 length equals 13 residues. J lost 4 bases, V lost 5 bases, and 3 bases had no gene match. The chain's CDR3 is CASSPGGGETQYF. Written as DNA, the CDR3 is TGTGCCAGCAGCCCCGGGGGGGGAGAGACCCAGTACTTC.

The chain combines TRBV29-1 with TRBJ2-2; D is undetermined. Germline lookup yields CDR1 SQVTM and CDR2 ANQGSEA. V lost 6 bases, J lost 1 base, and 12 bases lay in between. This CDR3 has 14 amino acids. CDR3: CSVVSSLNTGELFF. In DNA, the CDR3 is TGCAGCGTCGTCAGTAGCTTGAACACCGGGGAGCTGTTTTTT.

This clone was picked up a small number of times. The same CDR3 can be traced to other DNA sequences in this sample. The V and J genes are TRBV30 and TRBJ1-5; 7 nucleotides line up with TRBD1. Trimming at V came to 1 base and at J to 6 bases, leaving 6 bases not matched to a gene. Per germline, CDR1 GTSNPN and CDR2 SVGIG (reference sequence). The CDR3 loop spans 14 amino acids. CDR3 sequence reads: CAWSGTGGSQPQHF. As DNA, the CDR3 is TGTGCCTGGAGTGGGACAGGAGGCAGTCAGCCCCAGCATTTT.

In its sample, this clone was seen a few times. V usage is TRBV6-5 and J usage is TRBJ2-7, with 8 bases identical to TRBD1. From germline, CDR1 is MNHEY and CDR2 SVGAGI. The trim removed 6 bases at V and 7 bases at J, leaving 8 bases unmatched. The CDR3 contains 13 residues. CDR3 DNA: TGTGCCAGCAGAGAGGGACAGGCGAGGGAGCAGTACTTC. Protein sequence: CASREGQAREQYF.

A word on this clone: In the same sample, other DNA sequences code for this CDR3. V gene TRBV9 combines with J gene TRBJ1-2; the D is unclear. V was clipped by 0 bases and J by 3 bases, with 6 bases between them. The CDR3 runs 13 residues. Germline V gene data show CDR1 as SGDLS and CDR2 as YYNGEE. CDR3 in DNA: TGTGCCAGCAGCGTAGACAGTTACTATGGCTACACCTTC. Its translation is CASSVDSYYGYTF.

V is TRBV27 and J is TRBJ1-1; weak D call: TRBD1 (5 bases). This CDR3 has 15 residues. Trimming cost V 9 bases and J 4 bases, with 21 bases left between them. Germline-derived CDR1 and CDR2 are MNHEY and SMNVEV (reference sequence). CDR3 protein: CASSVMGGRSTEAFF. As DNA, the CDR3 is TGTGCCAGTTCGGTCATGGGGGGGAGAAGCACTGAAGCTTTCTTT.

The J gene is TRBJ1-2, the V gene TRBV11-2, with unresolved D. The ends were cut back, 10 bases at V and 4 bases at J, with 10 bases in the middle. Germline CDR1 and CDR2: SGHAT and FQNNGV. The CDR3 sequence is 11 residues long. The CDR3 sequence: CATGGLYGYTF. The CDR3 DNA reads as TGTGCCACCGGAGGTCTCTATGGCTACACCTTC.

The rearrangement joins TRBV21-1 to TRBJ1-5; TRBD1, the D gene given by the table, was not confirmed from the DNA. TRBV21-1 is flagged as a pseudogene. CDR3 size: 13 residues. The CDR3 coding sequence is TGTGCCATCCCTGACAGGGGAGGTCAGCCCCAGCATTTT. Translating gives CAIPDRGGQPQHF.

This chain joins TRBV19 and TRBJ2-7, with 10 positions matching TRBD1. Trimming removed 2 bases from V and 5 bases from J; junction bases left unmatched: 18. This CDR3 is 19 amino acids long. Germline assignment: CDR1 LNHDA and CDR2 SQIVND (reference sequence). CDR3 DNA: TGTGCCAGTAGTATATTCCCCCCGGGACGGACAGGGGGTAAGGACGAGCAGTACTTC. Translated: CASSIFPPGRTGGKDEQYF.

The table lists this clone with a few counts. This chain connects TRBV2 to TRBJ2-1; 7 bases are shared with TRBD2. After removal of 5 bases from V and 9 bases from J, the junction contained 4 bases not matched to a gene. This CDR3 is built from 12 residues. CDR1 and CDR2 (germline): SNHLY, FYNNEI. CDR3 protein: CASSSTSSEQFF. The CDR3 DNA reads TGTGCCAGCAGTTCGACTAGCAGTGAGCAGTTCTTC.

The CDR3 bases are TGTGCCAGCAGTGTTACTAGCGGGTATTTTATTGGCTCCTACAATGAGCAGTTCTTC. This sequence encodes CASSVTSGYFIGSYNEQFF. The rearrangement joins TRBV2 to TRBJ2-1, with 9 bases fitting TRBD2. The trim removed 4 bases at V and 0 bases at J, leaving 13 bases unmatched. The CDR3 extends over 19 amino acids. Germline V CDR1 and CDR2: SNHLY, FYNNEI.